This TCR beta chain is drawn from a study of early T cells in non-severe SARS-CoV-2 infection. As for the study in general: Sequencing used unsorted whole-blood bulk RNA, so chains lack pairing.

In the case of this clonotype: The antigen is not known.

Germline lookup yields CDR1 MNHEY and CDR2 SMNVEV (reference sequence). V gave up 10 bases and J gave up 4 bases; unmatched junction bases: 9. The CDR3 totals 14 residues. Researchers tagged individual cDNA molecules with unique molecular identifiers. TCRdb reprocessed the 5' RACE reads with MiXCR, giving one entry per CDR3 protein. This table holds more than 95,000 distinct CDR3 sequences, 11% found once. Broader study findings: Private and CD4 specificities were missed by VDJdb matching, which favored anti-spike CD8 responses.

The J gene is TRBJ2-3, the V gene TRBV27; TRBD2 matches at 9 bases. The starting material was whole blood, obtained at baseline. The receptor's source is an adult who was a healthcare worker with PCR-confirmed SARS-CoV-2 infection or an uninfected control (not recorded which). The CDR3 DNA reads as TGTGCCACCGCTAGGCTAGCGGGGTCAGATACGCAGTATTTT. Translating it yields CATARLAGSDTQYF.